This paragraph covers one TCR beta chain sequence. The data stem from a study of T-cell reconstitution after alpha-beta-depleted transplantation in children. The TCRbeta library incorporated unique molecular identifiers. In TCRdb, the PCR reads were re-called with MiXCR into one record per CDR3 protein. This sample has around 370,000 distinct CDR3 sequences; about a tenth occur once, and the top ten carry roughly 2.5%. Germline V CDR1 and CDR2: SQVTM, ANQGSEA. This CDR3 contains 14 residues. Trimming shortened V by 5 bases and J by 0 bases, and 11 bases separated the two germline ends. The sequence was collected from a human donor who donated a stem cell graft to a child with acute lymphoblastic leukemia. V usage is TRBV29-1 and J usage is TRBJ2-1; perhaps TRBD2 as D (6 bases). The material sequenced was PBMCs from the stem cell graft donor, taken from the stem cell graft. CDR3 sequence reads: CSVIREYSYNEQFF. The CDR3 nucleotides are TGCAGCGTTATTCGGGAGTACTCCTACAATGAGCAGTTCTTC.